A selection of T cell receptor beta chains follows, all from one sample in a study of T-cell reconstitution after alpha-beta-depleted transplantation in children. TCRdb ran MiXCR on the PCR reads and lists one entry per CDR3 protein. The repertoire holds about 230,000 distinct CDR3 sequences, 9% to 10% seen once, with around 5.1% in the top ten. Sequencing used PBMCs from the stem cell graft donor, obtained from the stem cell graft. Source of these receptors: a human donor who donated a stem cell graft to a child with SCID. The CDR3 runs from the conserved cysteine through the conserved F or W. The D gene is left open where the match is weak. Not all rows give a size; the values are once, few, many and, for expanded clones, a class.

>TRBJ2-3|-|TRBV29-1|-
TGCAGCGTTTTGGCAGGGCAAGATACGCAGTATTTT
CSVLAGQDTQYF
>TRBJ2-2|many|TRBV2|TRBD1
TGTGCCAGCCGCGGACAGGGGCGGACCGGGGAGCTGTTTTTT
CASRGQGRTGELFF
>TRBJ1-1|many|TRBV7-9|TRBD1
TGTGCCAGCAGCTTAGGCGAGGGGGCGGTCACTGAAGCTTTCTTT
CASSLGEGAVTEAFF
>TRBJ2-7|many|TRBV5-1|-
TGCGCCAGCAGCTTGGTGGACAGAGCCTACGAGCAGTACTTC
CASSLVDRAYEQYF
>TRBJ1-4|many|TRBV12-3/TRBV12-4|-
TGTGCCAGCAGTCCAGAGGTAGGGAGACCGACCTTT
CASSPEVGRPTF
>TRBJ2-1|few|TRBV7-9|-
TGTGCCAGCACCCAAGAGGGGGGACTCCCAATCGATGAGCAGTTCTTC
CASTQEGGLPIDEQFF
>TRBJ2-7|many|TRBV5-1|TRBD1
TGCGCCAGCAGCTTTAGGTCGACAGGGGAATCCTACGAGCAGTACTTC
CASSFRSTGESYEQYF
>TRBJ1-2|many|TRBV6-5|-
TGTGCCAGCAGGGCCCGCTATGGCTACACCTTC
CASRARYGYTF
>TRBJ1-2|few|TRBV5-1|-
TGCGCCAGCAGCTTGAATTCCCCCCATAGGACAACCTATGGCTACACCTTC
CASSLNSPHRTTYGYTF
>TRBJ1-2|many|TRBV12-3/TRBV12-4|-
TGTGCCAGCAGTTTTCAGGGACCCGGGGGTGGCTACACCTTC
CASSFQGPGGGYTF
>TRBJ2-1|many|TRBV12-3/TRBV12-4|TRBD2
TGTGCCAGCACCTTGGGGACTAGCGGGGTTGAGCAGTTCTTC
CASTLGTSGVEQFF
>TRBJ1-5|many|TRBV12-3/TRBV12-4|-
TGTGCCAGCAGTTTAGAAGGGGACAATCAGCCCCAGCATTTT
CASSLEGDNQPQHF
>TRBJ2-5|many|TRBV29-1|-
TGCAGCGTTAGGGTGAATCCAGGGAAAGAGACCCAGTACTTC
CSVRVNPGKETQYF
>TRBJ2-3|many|TRBV5-1|TRBD2
TGCGCCAGCTTACCGGCTAGCGGGGGGGCAACAGATACGCAGTATTTT
CASLPASGGATDTQYF
>TRBJ1-3|many|TRBV18|TRBD1
TGTGCCAGCTCATCACAGGGGGCGAACTCTGGAAACACCATATATTTT
CASSSQGANSGNTIYF
>TRBJ1-2|many|TRBV20-1|-
TGCAGTGCGCCTCCCCGGGTAGGCTATGGCTACACCTTC
CSAPPRVGYGYTF
>TRBJ2-2|few|TRBV11-1|-
TGTGCCAGCAGCTCAGAGGTGGCGGACACCGGGGAGCTGTTTTTT
CASSSEVADTGELFF
>TRBJ1-1|many|TRBV5-1|-
TGCGCCAGCAGCTGGGGCCGGGGAGGGGTGAACACTGAAGCTTTCTTT
CASSWGRGGVNTEAFF
>TRBJ1-1|many|TRBV20-1|-
TGCAGTGCTAGCCACGCTGAAGCTTTCTTT
CSASHAEAFF